These T cell receptor beta chains were read from a single sample in a study of blood T cell repertoires in COVID-19. Some clones are missing from TCRdb's copy, which holds only in-frame ones; the method was immunoSEQ multiplex PCR. The table has around 140,000 clones, roughly 84% seen once; the top ten hold approximately 3.8%. The sequenced sample was peripheral blood. These receptor sequences come from a woman aged 55-69 years with acute or convalescent COVID-19. The CDR3 runs from the conserved cysteine through the conserved F or W. A D gene is named only where the DNA matches it firmly. The size entry is marked missing in some rows and otherwise reads once, few, many or a size class.

>-|TRBJ1-5|-|TRBV10-3
TGTGCCATCAGTAGTTCAGACAATCAGCCCCAGCATTTT
CAISSSDNQPQHF
>-|TRBJ1-1|TRBD1|TRBV9
TGTGCCAGCACATTGACAGGGTCGAACACTGAAGCTTTCTTT
CASTLTGSNTEAFF
>-|TRBJ2-7|-|TRBV30
TGTGCCTGGAGTGTACAGGGTAGCTCCTACGAGCAGTACTTC
CAWSVQGSSYEQYF
>-|TRBJ1-2|-|TRBV28
TGTGCCAGCAGTTTGGGAGCTAACTATGGCTACACCTTC
CASSLGANYGYTF
>-|TRBJ1-6|-|TRBV19
TGTGCCAGTACCGAAACGGGGGGGAACACCTATAATTCACCCCTCCACTTT
CASTETGGNTYNSPLHF
>-|TRBJ2-7|-|TRBV13
TGTGCCAGCAGCTTAGGAAGGGGGTACGAGCAGTACTTC
CASSLGRGYEQYF
>-|TRBJ2-7|TRBD1|TRBV25-1
TGTGCCAGCAGTGAATGGGGCGGGCGCAGGGGGCACTCCTACGAGCAGTACTTC
CASSEWGGRRGHSYEQYF
>-|TRBJ2-2|-|TRBV27
TGTGCCAGCAGGTCGGGGTTTGACACCGGGGAGCTGTTTTTT
CASRSGFDTGELFF
>once|TRBJ2-1|-|TRBV2
TGTGCCAGCAATAAATGGTCGGACAATGAGCAGTTCTTC
CASNKWSDNEQFF
>-|TRBJ2-3|TRBD2|TRBV5-1
TGCGCCAGCAGCTCGGGGACTAGCGGGAGGGCCGCAGATACGCAGTATTTT
CASSSGTSGRAADTQYF
>-|TRBJ1-1|-|TRBV5-4
TGTGCCAGCAGCTCAAACCCGGGTACTGAAGCTTTCTTT
CASSSNPGTEAFF
>-|TRBJ1-1|TRBD1|TRBV7-2
TGTGCCAGCAGCTTAAGACAGGGGGCGGCTTTCTTT
CASSLRQGAAFF
>few|TRBJ1-2|TRBD1|TRBV5-5
TGTGCCAGCAGGCCGAAACAGGGGGCCTATGGCTACACCTTC
CASRPKQGAYGYTF
>-|TRBJ1-5|-|TRBV5-5
TGTGCCAGCAGCTTCCCACCTACAGGGTCTCATCAGCCCCAGCATTTT
CASSFPPTGSHQPQHF
>-|TRBJ2-7|-|TRBV6-2/TRBV6-3
TGTGCCAGCAGTTGGACACCCTACGAGCAGTACTTC
CASSWTPYEQYF
>-|TRBJ1-2|-|TRBV28
TGTGCCAGCAGTTTGGGGGGGCCTTGGGGCTACACCTTC
CASSLGGPWGYTF
>-|TRBJ2-5|TRBD1|TRBV5-1
TGCGCCAGCAGCATGGGACAGGGAGAAGAGACCCAGTACTTC
CASSMGQGEETQYF
>-|TRBJ1-1|-|TRBV19
TGTGCCAGTATCCGGAACACTGAAGCTTTCTTT
CASIRNTEAFF
>-|TRBJ1-2|-|TRBV11-2
TGTGCCAGCAGACACCTCCGGGACTTCTATGGCTACACCTTC
CASRHLRDFYGYTF
>once|TRBJ2-5|TRBD2|TRBV11-3
TGTGCCAGCAGCCCGTTTGCCGCGGGAGTGGGAGAGACCCAGTACTTC
CASSPFAAGVGETQYF
>-|TRBJ2-2|TRBD2|TRBV7-9
TGTGCCAGCAGCCATGGGACTAGCGGGGTTAACACCGGGGAGCTGTTTTTT
CASSHGTSGVNTGELFF
>-|TRBJ1-5|-|TRBV19
TGTGCCAGTAGTATAGAATCCCATAGCAATCAGCCCCAGCATTTT
CASSIESHSNQPQHF
>-|TRBJ2-2|TRBD1|TRBV9
TGTGCCAGCAGCGCTTTATCCGGGACAGGGAGCACCGGGGAGCTGTTTTTT
CASSALSGTGSTGELFF
>once|TRBJ1-3|TRBD1|TRBV5-1
TGCGCCAGCAGCCGTTCTACAGGGGCTGGAAACACCATATATTTT
CASSRSTGAGNTIYF
>-|TRBJ2-3|-|TRBV29-1
TGCAGCGTCGAGACATCGGATACGCAGTATTTT
CSVETSDTQYF
>-|TRBJ2-2|-|TRBV12-3/TRBV12-4
-
CASILGLTGELFF
>once|TRBJ2-3|-|TRBV2
TGTGCCAGCAGTGAAGGCAGGGGCATTACAGATACGCAGTATTTT
CASSEGRGITDTQYF
>-|TRBJ1-1|TRBD1|TRBV9
TGTGCCAGCAGCGGCGGGACAGGGGATACTGAAGCTTTCTTT
CASSGGTGDTEAFF
>-|TRBJ2-6|-|TRBV2
TGTGCCGCAAGGGCCCCATTACAGGGATCTGGGGCCAACGTCCTGACTTTC
CAARAPLQGSGANVLTF
>-|TRBJ2-2|-|TRBV4-2
TGTGCCAGCAGCCAAGATTCCCAGGAGAACACCGGGGAGCTGTTTTTT
CASSQDSQENTGELFF
>-|TRBJ1-1|-|TRBV29-1
TGCAGCGTTGGAGACCATAACACTGAAGCTTTCTTT
CSVGDHNTEAFF
>-|TRBJ2-1|-|TRBV24-1
TGTGCCACCAGTCAGGGCTGGAATGAGCAGTTCTTC
CATSQGWNEQFF
>-|TRBJ1-6|-|TRBV18
TGTGCCAGCTCACCCCAGGGCAATTCACCCCTCCACTTT
CASSPQGNSPLHF
>-|TRBJ2-7|TRBD2|TRBV7-8
TGTGCCAGCAGCTTGATGACCGGGACTAGCGGTTCCTACGAGCAGTACTTC
CASSLMTGTSGSYEQYF
>-|TRBJ2-7|-|TRBV11-2
TGTGCCAGCAGCTTAGATCCCCTCTACGAGCAGTACTTC
CASSLDPLYEQYF
>once|TRBJ2-3|-|TRBV28
TGTGCCAGCAGTTTAGACAGGCCCTCCACAGATACGCAGTATTTT
CASSLDRPSTDTQYF
>-|TRBJ2-1|TRBD2|TRBV11-2
TGTGCCAGCAGCCTGGGACTAGCGGGGAATGAGCAGTTCTTC
CASSLGLAGNEQFF
>-|TRBJ2-2|TRBD2|TRBV5-1
TGCGCCAGCAGCCCTAGCGGGAGTACCGGGGAGCTGTTTTTT
CASSPSGSTGELFF
>-|TRBJ2-1|-|TRBV19
TGTGCCAGTACCAGGGCTTCTTACAATGAGCAGTTCTTC
CASTRASYNEQFF
>-|TRBJ2-3|-|TRBV6-5
TGTGCCAGCAGTTATGAGGGCGGGGATACGCAGTATTTT
CASSYEGGDTQYF
>-|TRBJ2-5|-|TRBV7-9
TGTGCCAGCAGCCCCAGGGTTGGAGAGACCCAGTACTTC
CASSPRVGETQYF
>-|TRBJ1-2|-|TRBV2
TGTGCCACAGGGGTTGGGATAAACTATGGCTACACCTTC
CATGVGINYGYTF
>-|TRBJ2-2|TRBD2|TRBV29-1
TGCAGCGTTGAAATGCGGGGGGACACCGGGGAGCTGTTTTTT
CSVEMRGDTGELFF
>-|TRBJ2-7|-|TRBV14
TGTGCCAGCAGCCAAGATTCGGTCTACGAGCAGTACTTC
CASSQDSVYEQYF
>-|TRBJ2-7|-|TRBV28
TGTGCCAGCAGTTTTGTGGGGTTCGGGGGTTCCTACGAGCAGTACTTC
CASSFVGFGGSYEQYF
>once|TRBJ2-5|TRBD1|TRBV2
TGTGCCAGCCATCAGGGGGCTAGGGAGACCCAGTACTTC
CASHQGARETQYF
>-|TRBJ1-2|TRBD1|TRBV10-3
TGTGCCATCAGGGACGGGACAGGGGGCTCCTATGGCTACACCTTC
CAIRDGTGGSYGYTF
>-|TRBJ1-1|TRBD1|TRBV7-2
TGTGCCAGCAGCGACTGGGACAGGGGGCTCATGAACACTGAAGCTTTCTTT
CASSDWDRGLMNTEAFF
>-|TRBJ2-7|-|TRBV5-5
TGTGCCAGCAGCTTGTGGGACACCGGCAGCTACGAGCAGTACTTC
CASSLWDTGSYEQYF
>-|TRBJ1-1|-|TRBV4-1
TGCGCCAGCAGCCAACGACAGAACACTGAAGCTTTCTTT
CASSQRQNTEAFF